This record looks at one T cell receptor (beta chain) sequence and its context. This clonotype was detected only a few times. Its specific antigen is unknown. Base-call qualities are not available, and no considerably larger clone is one nucleotide away. Stable Graves' hyperthyroidism was defined as no progression to ophthalmopathy during 18 months of follow-up. Hyperthyroidism patients were newly diagnosed, had a disease duration of under 2 months, and were aged 18 to 65 years. Any patient with an uncontrolled infection, another autoimmune disease, pregnancy or lactation was excluded. Diagnoses were established on the basis of clinical symptoms, serum thyroxine and TRAb, thyroid ultrasound, and orbital computed tomography. Ficoll-Paque density gradient centrifugation was used to isolate PBMCs from around 10 ml of fresh peripheral blood. Total RNA was extracted using Trizol reagent, and RNA quality was assessed on an Agilent 2100 Bioanalyzer.

TCR beta CDR3 regions were amplified from RNA transcripts. The TCR CDR3 was subjected to a first round of RT-PCR using the HTBI primer set and the Qiagen OneStep RT-PCR kit. A second multiplex PCR round built the libraries, followed by size selection and purification. The libraries were sequenced on an Illumina HiSeq2000 using paired-end 100 bp reads. In the authors' own workflow: SOAPnuke was used to process the raw data, throwing out any read that contained adapters or uncalled bases, had a mean Phred below 15, or lacked an exact constant-primer or identifier match. COPE v1.2.5 was used to merge the high-quality paired reads, and each unique nucleotide sequence was defined as a clonotype. MiTCR v1.1 was used to align the clonotypes against IMGT TRBV, TRBD and TRBJ reference segments. Only V-J combinations with frequency above 0.0001, covering approximately 99% of repertoires, were analysed. A TCS score was defined as the ratio of F50 (clonal expansion) to E x V (chaos), with BLOSUM62-based TCRdist applied between CDR3 peptides within each V-J. Welch's t-statistics and random forest reduced around 510 V-J features to about 12, which were used in a naive Bayes classifier (R e1071). Clones were called with MiXCR by TCRdb after fastp trimmed the public reads at Q25, and only in-frame beta chains were retained. Merged by CDR3 protein, the rows form single entries marked with the most common genes and DNA. These V and J calls are TCRdb output, not the study's own analysis. The sample table lists approximately 370,000 distinct CDR3 sequences, under 15% of them with a count of one. The ten largest clones capture around a third of the sample.

The entry originates in a study of T cells in Graves' hyperthyroidism and ophthalmopathy (dated by TCRdb to about 2019). Broadly, across the study: Peripheral blood was collected at initial diagnosis, before any treatment. For training and testing, the approximately 92 patients in the discovery cohort were randomly divided in a 7:3 ratio. After blood sampling, hyperthyroidism patients were treated with methimazole at a starting dose of 30 mg daily, and ophthalmopathy patients were treated with high-dose intravenous methylprednisolone. Whether ophthalmopathy could be predicted prospectively was tested in an independent validation cohort made up of approximately 19 hyperthyroidism patients plus 17 patients who later progressed to ophthalmopathy. In about 6 Graves' hyperthyroidism patients, the study also compared T-cell repertoires from thyroid tissue with T-cell repertoires from blood. TCR V-J signatures able to tell the groups apart were searched for in a discovery cohort of some 97 patients, of whom more than 40 had Graves' ophthalmopathy and 55 to 65 had stable Graves' hyperthyroidism. TCR Vbeta CDR3 sequencing of 120 to 150 peripheral blood samples (43 ophthalmopathy, about 74 hyperthyroidism and some 17 progressor patients) is reported in the paper.

The paper as a whole reports these results and caveats: No statistical method was used to fix the sample size in advance, and group allocation was not hidden from the investigators. During validation, the model predicted progression to ophthalmopathy a median of around 7 months ahead of onset, with approximately 70% sensitivity and around 72% specificity. A model built on a 13 V-J signature distinguished ophthalmopathy from stable hyperthyroidism, reaching 85% to 90% sensitivity and 81.08% specificity in cross-validation and 80%/75% in testing. Most expanded thyroid clonotypes (frequency above 0.001) were also found in blood, which suggests that blood repertoires may mirror thyroid immune responses.

Sequenced: blood. The sequence was collected from a woman aged 25 to 39 with Graves' hyperthyroidism.

The CDR3 region has the sequence CSAGEYRGTNEAFF. The nucleotide sequence reads TGCAGTGCTGGGGAATACAGGGGAACCAATGAAGCTTTCTTT. The receptor chain draws on TRBV20-1 and TRBJ1-1; 7 central nucleotides agree with TRBD1. The germline V gene (reference sequence) supplies CDR1 DFQATT and CDR2 SNEGSKA. V is pruned by 5 bases and J by 7 bases, leaving 13 bases of the junction without a gene match. The CDR3 measures 14 amino acids from cysteine to phenylalanine. Only the CDR3 DNA stays, 42 bases, in frame from base 1.